Listed below are T cell receptor beta chains from one sample, sequenced in a study of CD8 T cells in ankylosing spondylitis. TCRdb ran MiXCR on the 5' RACE reads and lists one entry per CDR3 protein. The table shows about 250,000 distinct CDR3 sequences, with 20% to 30% occurring only once. The sequenced sample was blood, either unsorted or a sorted T cell fraction (not recorded which). All receptors derive from a male donor with ankylosing spondylitis or in good health (not recorded which). The CDR3 runs from the conserved cysteine through the conserved F or W. The order of the fields is V gene, J gene, D gene, CDR3 protein. D genes are given only for firm matches.

TRBV3-1	TRBJ2-5	-	CASSAGSSGSETQYF
TRBV10-1	TRBJ2-1	-	CASRPKTEEQFF
TRBV12-3/TRBV12-4	TRBJ1-5	-	CASRGDSSQPQHF
TRBV20-1	TRBJ2-7	TRBD2	CSARVLAGGLEQYF
TRBV12-3/TRBV12-4	TRBJ2-1	TRBD1	CASSGTGSNPNNEQFF
TRBV13	TRBJ2-3	TRBD1	CASRDRGTHTQYF
TRBV20-1	TRBJ2-7	TRBD1	CSARGQLLNEQYF
TRBV24-1	TRBJ2-1	-	CATSDGASNEQFF
TRBV29-1	TRBJ1-1	-	CSVMGSSLNTEAFF
TRBV29-1	TRBJ2-5	TRBD2	CSVRTSNDGTQYF
TRBV12-3/TRBV12-4	TRBJ1-3	TRBD1	CASSHGDRDGNTIYF
TRBV10-3	TRBJ2-3	-	CAISGPGKSTDTQYF
TRBV20-1	TRBJ2-5	TRBD1	CSARDRRTGLETQYF
TRBV7-8	TRBJ2-2	-	CASSIKQGIGELFF
TRBV5-1	TRBJ2-3	-	CASTLSSGRPDTQYF
TRBV2	TRBJ2-1	-	CASRPGPSNEQFF
TRBV7-2	TRBJ2-3	TRBD2	CASSSFPLAGGNTQYF
TRBV12-3/TRBV12-4	TRBJ1-4	-	CASRRTGRDGEKLFF
TRBV5-6	TRBJ2-7	TRBD1	CASGIIDRVFYEQYF
TRBV6-1	TRBJ1-5	TRBD1	CASRGQGTNSNQPQHF
TRBV10-2	TRBJ2-5	-	CASSDLTSRVETQYF
TRBV12-3/TRBV12-4	TRBJ2-1	-	CASTSNNEQFF
TRBV6-2/TRBV6-3	TRBJ1-6	-	CASSLQGVNSPLHF
TRBV28	TRBJ1-2	-	CASRHRDGSNYGYTF
TRBV7-2	TRBJ2-4	-	CASSLDRQNIQYF